The entry that follows covers one T cell receptor beta chain sequence. This record comes from a study of cytomegalovirus exposure and HLA in healthy donors. V lost 5 bases and J 7 bases, leaving 16 bases between the germline ends. The CDR3 is 14 amino acids. CDR1 and CDR2 from the germline V gene are SGHRS and YFSETQ. TCRdb's copy holds only in-frame clones and misses some; the assay was immunoSEQ multiplex PCR. The sample lists about 200,000 clones; about 81% were seen once. The chain carries TRBV5-1 and TRBJ1-3; unclear D gene. The sequenced sample was PBMCs. The origin of this receptor is a woman in her thirties in good health and CMV-seronegative. CDR3 amino acids: CASSSPPNENTIYF. In nucleotides, the CDR3 is TGCGCCAGCAGTTCCCCCCCAAATGAGAACACCATATATTTT.